A single T cell receptor (beta chain) is shown here with its context. Its antigen is still unknown. The trim removed 0 bases at V and 5 bases at J, leaving 5 bases unmatched. This CDR3 has 16 amino acids. Germline CDR1 MGHRA, CDR2 YSYEKL. These data are taken from a study of T cell clones after liver transplantation. Study-level information: Samples came pre-transplant, pre-randomization before withdrawal, and post-randomization after withdrawal ended. The study, taken as a whole, reports: These preliminary findings come from unstandardized post-transplant sampling times.

Data came from immunoSEQ multiplex PCR; TCRdb stores just in-frame clones and leaves some out. The sample lists about 100,000 clones, roughly four fifths occurring once. The specimen was CD4+ T cells from blood, collected before liver transplant. The chain is built from TRBV4-1 and TRBJ2-5; 11 bases map to TRBD1. The receptor comes from a human donor who received a liver transplant. Written as DNA, the CDR3 is TGCGCCAGCAGCCAAGATCTAGGGACAGGGGGGGAGACCCAGTACTTC. Amino acid sequence: CASSQDLGTGGETQYF.